These 3 T cell receptor beta chains originate from one sample sequenced in a study of T cell responses to AZD1222 COVID-19 vaccine. Some clones are missing from TCRdb's copy, which holds only in-frame ones; the method was immunoSEQ multiplex PCR. Of more than 100,000 clones detected, about 90% appear once; the ten largest clones hold roughly 5%. Sequences were derived from peripheral blood, sampled on day 0 of AZD1222 vaccination. These receptors all come from an adult in good health.

The J gene is TRBJ2-7, the V gene TRBV7-2, with 8 bases lining up with TRBD1. CDR3 size: 16 residues. Trimming took 1 base from V and 3 from J; bases not matched to a gene: 8. The germline CDR1 and CDR2 sequences are SGHTA and FQGNSA. The CDR3 region has the DNA TGTGCCAGCAGCTTAGAAGGGAGCGACAGGGGCTACGAGCAGTACTTC. Its protein product is CASSLEGSDRGYEQYF. Together with reference TRBV7-2 and TRBJ2-7, the CDR3 gives the full variable domain: GAGVSQSPSNKVTEKGKDVELRCDPISGHTALYWYRQSLGQGLEFLIYFQGNSAPDKSGLPSDRFSAERTGGSVSTLTIQRTQQEDSAVYLCASSLEGSDRGYEQYFGPGTRLTVT.

V usage is TRBV6-2 or TRBV6-3 and J usage is TRBJ1-1; a weak D match, TRBD1 (6 bases). This CDR3 comprises 14 residues. Germline CDR1 reads MNHEY; CDR2 reads SVGEGT. V was shortened by 5 bases and J by 5 bases, with 15 bases between the two germline ends. CDR3 sequence (DNA): TGTGCCAGCAGTCCGGGTATAGGGGGGACTGAAGCTTTCTTT. This translates into CASSPGIGGTEAFF.

This chain joins TRBV2 and TRBJ1-6; D gene unclear. This CDR3 contains 13 residues. V gave up 6 bases and J gave up 10 bases, with 13 bases separating them. In germline, CDR1 is SNHLY, CDR2 FYNNEI. CDR3 residues: CASRAQEDSPLHF. The CDR3 nucleotides are TGTGCCAGCAGAGCCCAGGAAGACTCACCCCTCCACTTT. The variable domain in full, completed from reference TRBV2 and TRBJ1-6, reads EPEVTQTPSHQVTQMGQEVILRCVPISNHLYFYWYRQILGQKVEFLVSFYNNEISEKSEIFDDQFSVERPDGSNFTLKIRSTKLEDSAMYFCASRAQEDSPLHFGNGTRLTVT.